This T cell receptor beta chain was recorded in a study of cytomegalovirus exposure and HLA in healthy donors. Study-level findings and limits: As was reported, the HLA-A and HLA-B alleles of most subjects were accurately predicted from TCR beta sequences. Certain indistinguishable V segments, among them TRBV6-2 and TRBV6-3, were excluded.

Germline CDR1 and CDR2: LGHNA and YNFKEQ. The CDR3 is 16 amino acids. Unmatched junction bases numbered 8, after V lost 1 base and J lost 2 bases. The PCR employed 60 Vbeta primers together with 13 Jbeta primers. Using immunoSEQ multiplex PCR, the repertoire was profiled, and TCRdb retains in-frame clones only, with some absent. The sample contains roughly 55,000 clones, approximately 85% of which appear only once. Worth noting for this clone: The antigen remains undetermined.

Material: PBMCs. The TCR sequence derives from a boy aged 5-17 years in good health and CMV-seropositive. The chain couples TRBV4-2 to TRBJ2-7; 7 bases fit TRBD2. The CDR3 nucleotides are TGTGCCAGCAGCCAAGTTCACGGGGGGTTCACCTACGAGCAGTACTTC. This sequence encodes CASSQVHGGFTYEQYF.